One sample yielded the 3 T cell receptor beta chains listed below, sequenced in a study of CD8 T cells in ankylosing spondylitis. One entry per CDR3 protein results from TCRdb running MiXCR on the 5' RACE reads. Counted here are about 100,000 distinct CDR3 sequences, roughly 8.3% occurring once; the ten biggest clones make up more than 9.5%. Sample: blood, either unsorted or a sorted T cell fraction (not recorded which). These receptors all come from a male donor with ankylosing spondylitis or in good health (not recorded which).

This clonotype was seen more than once but under ten times. The V gene is TRBV7-6, the J gene TRBJ2-2, with 12 bases that match TRBD2. CDR3 length equals 17 residues. From germline, CDR1 is SGHVS and CDR2 FNYEAQ. V dropped 1 base and J dropped 7; count of bases not matched to a gene: 7. The chain's CDR3 is CASSLGLTSGSGGELFF. CDR3 bases: TGTGCCAGCAGCTTAGGGCTGACTAGCGGGAGCGGCGGGGAGCTGTTTTTT. The whole variable domain, filled in from reference TRBV7-6 and TRBJ2-2, reads GAGVSQSPRYKVTKRGQDVALRCDPISGHVSLYWYRQALGQGPEFLTYFNYEAQQDKSGLPNDRFSAERPEGSISTLTIQRTEQRDSAMYRCASSLGLTSGSGGELFFGEGSRLTVL.

Ten or more counts support this clonotype. The J gene is TRBJ2-4, the V gene TRBV20-1; 9 nucleotides agree with TRBD1. V dropped 6 bases and J dropped 1; count of bases not matched to a gene: 7. Germline CDR1 is DFQATT and CDR2 is SNEGSKA (reference sequence). The length of the CDR3 is 15 residues. This CDR3 reads CSANRGRGAKNIQYF. CDR3 coding DNA: TGCAGTGCAAACAGGGGGCGGGGGGCCAAAAACATTCAGTACTTC.

The CDR3 DNA sequence: TGTGCCAGCAGCTCCGTACTGGGGCAGTACTTC. Its protein is CASSSVLGQYF. The chain joins TRBV7-9 to TRBJ2-7; D is uncertain. CDR1 and CDR2 (germline): SEHNR, FQNEAQ (reference sequence). With 4 bases removed from V and 9 bases from J, the gap between germline ends came to 10 bases. There are 11 residues in the CDR3.